These T cell receptor beta chains were read from a single sample in a study of control samples from healthy donors and cancer patients. Generated by immunoSEQ multiplex PCR, the TCRdb table keeps only in-frame clones and is missing some. The table shows 90,000 to 150,000 clones, with about 86% occurring only once. The sequenced sample was blood. The receptors stem from a young man in good health. Both conserved end residues are part of each CDR3. Each record gives: V gene, clone size, J gene, D gene, CDR3 protein, CDR3 DNA. The D gene is left open where the match is weak. Clone size, where shown, is once, few, many, or a class for clones that have expanded.

TRBV2	-	TRBJ2-7	-	CASSPPGREQYF	TGTGCCAGCAGCCCGCCCGGGAGAGAGCAGTACTTC
TRBV12-5	-	TRBJ1-2	-	CASGDPPNYGYTF	TGTGCTAGTGGGGATCCACCGAACTATGGCTACACCTTC
TRBV4-1	-	TRBJ2-3	-	CASSLQGGTQYF	TGCGCCAGCAGCCTCCAGGGGGGTACGCAGTATTTT
TRBV15	few	TRBJ1-3	-	CATSRDAAGRYSGNTIYF	TGTGCCACCAGCAGAGACGCGGCAGGGCGATACTCTGGAAACACCATATATTTT
TRBV5-1	-	TRBJ1-1	-	CASSHGGIGTEAFF	TGCGCCAGCTCCCACGGGGGGATAGGAACTGAAGCTTTCTTT
TRBV3-1/TRBV3-2	-	TRBJ1-5	-	CASSQSHGVNQPQHF	TGTGCCAGCAGCCAATCCCACGGGGTGAATCAGCCCCAGCATTTT
TRBV10-3	-	TRBJ1-3	-	CAISGGQVQGNTIYF	TGTGCCATCAGTGGAGGTCAGGTCCAGGGAAACACCATATATTTT
TRBV28	-	TRBJ2-3	-	CASSFELSTDTQYF	TGTGCCAGCAGTTTCGAACTTAGCACAGATACGCAGTATTTT
TRBV11-3	-	TRBJ2-1	TRBD2	CASSLAPGLGLLNEQFF	TGTGCCAGCAGCTTAGCTCCGGGACTAGGCCTTCTCAATGAGCAGTTCTTC
TRBV5-1	-	TRBJ2-7	-	CASSPTYEQYF	TGCGCCAGCAGCCCCACCTACGAGCAGTACTTC
TRBV19	-	TRBJ2-1	-	CASSVRSYSYNEQFF	TGTGCCAGTAGTGTTCGATCCTACTCCTACAATGAGCAGTTCTTC
TRBV7-3	-	TRBJ1-6	-	CASSPGSAGGTLHF	TGTGCCAGCAGCCCGGGATCTGCCGGTGGGACCCTCCACTTT
TRBV5-1	-	TRBJ2-3	-	CASSLGPGPSTDTQYF	TGCGCCAGCAGCTTGGGCCCAGGGCCTAGCACAGATACGCAGTATTTT
TRBV11-1	-	TRBJ1-2	TRBD1	CASSPGQGAANGYTF	TGTGCCAGCAGCCCGGGACAGGGGGCTGCAAATGGCTACACCTTC
TRBV7-2	-	TRBJ1-6	-	CASSLGPPHNSPLHF	TGTGCCAGCAGCCTGGGACCGCCCCATAATTCACCCCTCCACTTT
TRBV10-3	-	TRBJ1-2	TRBD1	CAISESTGGLYGYTF	TGTGCCATCAGTGAGTCAACAGGGGGACTCTATGGCTACACCTTC
TRBV19	-	TRBJ2-3	TRBD2	CASSTSSGNTDTQYF	TGTGCCAGTAGTACGTCTAGCGGTAACACAGATACGCAGTATTTT
TRBV7-3	-	TRBJ1-2	TRBD1	CASSTGDRVVGYTF	TGTGCCAGCAGCACCGGAGACAGGGTTGTTGGCTACACCTTC
TRBV5-1	-	TRBJ2-2	TRBD2	CASSPLAGGPSTGELFF	TGCGCCAGCAGCCCCCTAGCGGGGGGGCCGAGCACCGGGGAGCTGTTTTTT
TRBV6-6	few	TRBJ1-3	TRBD1	CASSRQGGSSGNTIYF	TGTGCCAGCAGTCGACAGGGAGGGAGCTCTGGAAACACCATATATTTT
TRBV5-6	-	TRBJ2-5	-	CASSLLYQETQYF	TGTGCCAGCAGCTTGTTGTATCAAGAGACCCAGTACTTC
TRBV10-2	-	TRBJ1-2	-	CASSEGDGYTF	TGCGCCAGCAGTGAGGGGGATGGCTACACCTTC
TRBV5-1	-	TRBJ2-7	-	CASSLDQESYEQYF	TGCGCCAGCAGCTTGGATCAGGAGTCCTACGAGCAGTACTTC
TRBV29-1	-	TRBJ1-3	-	CSVWTPGTAAGNTIYF	TGCAGCGTTTGGACCCCCGGGACGGCGGCTGGAAACACCATATATTTT
TRBV6-5	-	TRBJ1-2	-	CASSSPREIYGYTF	TGTGCCAGCAGTTCCCCCAGGGAGATCTATGGCTACACCTTC
TRBV7-2	-	TRBJ1-2	TRBD1	CASSLGVTALTGGNYGYTF	TGTGCCAGCAGCTTAGGTGTGACAGCACTGACAGGGGGTAACTATGGCTACACCTTC
TRBV9	-	TRBJ1-1	-	CASSDEILYTEAFF	TGTGCCAGCAGCGACGAAATTCTTTACACTGAAGCTTTCTTT
TRBV6-5	-	TRBJ1-1	-	CASSYDGARNTEAFF	TGTGCCAGCAGTTACGATGGGGCCCGGAACACTGAAGCTTTCTTT